These T cell receptor beta chains were read from a single sample in a study of patients and donors after allogeneic stem cell transplantation. One entry per CDR3 protein, called by TCRdb with MiXCR from the RT-PCR reads. Here the sample spans over 5,500 distinct CDR3 sequences, roughly an eighth being singletons. Sequenced sample: blood, either unsorted or a sorted T cell fraction (not recorded which). The origin of the receptors is a human donor who was either an allogeneic HSCT recipient or a stem cell or donor lymphocyte infusion donor (not recorded which). It is not recorded whose cells these are; they may come from a transplant donor. The CDR3 runs from the conserved cysteine through the conserved F or W. A D gene is named only where the DNA matches it firmly. Some rows have no size entry. The others give once, few or many, or a class for an expanded clone.

>TRBD1|TRBV4-3|many|TRBJ2-1
CASSQEGTGIRNEQFF
TGCGCCAGCAGCCAAGAAGGGACAGGGATTCGCAATGAGCAGTTCTTC
>TRBD2|TRBV25-1|medium-sized|TRBJ2-3
CASSEGLAGLTDTQYF
TGTGCCAGCAGTGAAGGACTAGCGGGACTCACAGATACGCAGTATTTT
>TRBD1|TRBV29-1|few|TRBJ1-1
CSVDKGRGHLFAFF
TGCAGCGTTGACAAGGGCAGGGGGCATTTGTTTGCTTTCTTT
>TRBD1|TRBV7-9|NA|TRBJ2-7
CASSRQGATHEQYF
TGTGCCAGCAGCCGACAGGGCGCAACCCACGAGCAGTACTTC
>TRBD1|TRBV29-1|many|TRBJ1-2
CSAGQEDNYGYTF
TGCAGCGCTGGACAGGAGGATAACTATGGCTACACCTTC
>TRBD1|TRBV6-2/TRBV6-3|few|TRBJ1-5
CASGRDRAYQPQHF
TGTGCCAGCGGAAGGGACAGGGCCTATCAGCCCCAGCATTTT
>NA|TRBV20-1|NA|TRBJ2-4
CSAPSHLAKNIQYF
TGCAGTGCACCCTCTCACTTAGCCAAAAACATTCAGTACTTC
>TRBD1|TRBV12-3/TRBV12-4|few|TRBJ1-2
CASRDRTGADYGYTF
TGTGCCAGCAGGGACAGGACAGGGGCGGACTATGGCTACACCTTC
>TRBD2|TRBV7-9|NA|TRBJ2-5
CASSYPSGRETQYF
TGTGCCAGCAGCTACCCTAGCGGGAGGGAGACCCAGTACTTC
>NA|TRBV6-5|many|TRBJ2-3
CASRRGTAASTDTQYF
TGTGCCAGCAGACGCGGGACAGCAGCTAGCACAGATACGCAGTATTTT
>NA|TRBV19|NA|TRBJ1-2
CASSINKGDGYTF
TGTGCCAGTAGTATAAATAAGGGGGACGGCTACACCTTC
>NA|TRBV4-3|many|TRBJ2-1
CASSGGYSYNEQFF
TGCGCCAGCAGCGGCGGATACTCCTACAATGAGCAGTTCTTC
>TRBD1|TRBV25-1|medium-sized|TRBJ1-4
CASSIVAGTGFDEKLFF
TGTGCCAGCAGTATAGTCGCCGGGACAGGGTTCGATGAAAAACTGTTTTTT
>NA|TRBV7-9|few|TRBJ2-3
CASSDENTDTQYF
TGTGCCAGCAGCGACGAGAACACAGATACGCAGTATTTT
>TRBD1|TRBV29-1|many|TRBJ1-1
CSVETNRGGEAFF
TGCAGCGTTGAGACTAACAGGGGGGGTGAAGCTTTCTTT
>NA|TRBV7-2|medium-sized|TRBJ2-3
CASSLGSLDTQYF
TGTGCCAGCAGCTTGGGGAGTTTGGATACGCAGTATTTT
>NA|TRBV6-5|few|TRBJ2-3
CASSYSDAGSTDTQYF
TGTGCCAGCAGTTACTCTGACGCAGGGAGTACAGATACGCAGTATTTT
>NA|TRBV5-1|NA|TRBJ1-6
CASSADLNSPLHF
TGCGCCAGCAGCGCCGACTTAAATTCACCCCTCCACTTT
>NA|TRBV19|many|TRBJ2-1
CASHVGPSIAAYNEQFF
TGTGCCAGTCATGTGGGCCCGTCAATTGCCGCCTACAATGAGCAGTTCTTC
>NA|TRBV19|few|TRBJ1-3
CASSSVGGLSGNTIYF
TGTGCCAGTAGTTCGGTCGGTGGTTTGTCCGGAAACACCATATATTTT
>NA|TRBV30|NA|TRBJ1-2
CAWSDKGGYTF
TGTGCCTGGAGTGATAAGGGAGGCTACACCTTC
>NA|TRBV29-1|many|TRBJ1-1
CSVGGGFTEAFF
TGCAGCGTTGGGGGGGGGTTTACTGAAGCTTTCTTT
>NA|TRBV19|few|TRBJ2-5
CASSTGYETQYF
TGTGCCAGTAGTACCGGTTACGAGACCCAGTACTTC
>TRBD1|TRBV9|NA|TRBJ1-5
CASSARGRQPQHF
TGTGCCAGCAGCGCCAGGGGGAGACAGCCCCAGCATTTT
>NA|TRBV20-1|few|TRBJ2-7
CSARYPGGSYEQYF
TGCAGTGCTAGATATCCAGGGGGGAGCTACGAGCAGTACTTC
>NA|TRBV2|NA|TRBJ2-3
CASLLRTDGLTKTDTQYF
TGTGCCAGCCTTTTGAGGACGGACGGACTCACAAAAACAGATACGCAGTATTTT
>NA|TRBV4-3|NA|TRBJ1-2
CASSQGTSVLRNGYTF
TGCGCCAGCAGCCAGGGGACATCAGTTCTTCGTAATGGCTACACCTTC
>NA|TRBV5-4|NA|TRBJ2-5
CASSLSTRSETQYF
TGTGCCAGCAGCTTGTCGACTAGATCGGAGACCCAGTACTTC
>NA|TRBV6-5|few|TRBJ1-1
CASSLDRRNTEAFF
TGTGCCAGCAGTCTGGACAGAAGGAACACTGAAGCTTTCTTT
>NA|TRBV12-3/TRBV12-4|NA|TRBJ1-5
CASRYTAGNQPQHF
TGTGCCAGCAGGTACACGGCCGGCAATCAGCCCCAGCATTTT
>NA|TRBV7-9|many|TRBJ2-3
CASSSRFVDTQYF
TGTGCCAGCAGCTCCAGGTTCGTGGATACGCAGTATTTT
>NA|TRBV29-1|many|TRBJ1-3
CSVRQVGGNTIYF
TGCAGCGTCCGACAGGTCGGCGGAAACACCATATATTTT
>NA|TRBV20-1|medium-sized|TRBJ2-1
CSASDGDEQFF
TGCAGTGCTAGCGACGGGGATGAGCAGTTCTTC
>NA|TRBV27|many|TRBJ1-4
CASSSQGQDEKLFF
TGTGCCAGCAGTTCTCAGGGGCAGGATGAAAAACTGTTTTTT
>NA|TRBV10-3|NA|TRBJ1-3
CAIGSSGNTIYF
TGTGCCATCGGCAGCTCTGGAAACACCATATATTTT
>NA|TRBV5-1|medium-sized|TRBJ1-1
CASSPYDLNTEAFF
TGCGCCAGCAGCCCTTACGACCTGAACACTGAAGCTTTCTTT
>NA|TRBV7-9|few|TRBJ1-2
CASGLQDYGYTF
TGTGCCAGCGGACTGCAGGACTATGGCTACACCTTC
>TRBD1|TRBV6-2/TRBV6-3|few|TRBJ2-1
CASRPGGPYNEQFF
TGTGCCAGCAGACCAGGGGGCCCGTACAATGAGCAGTTCTTC
>TRBD1|TRBV6-6|NA|TRBJ1-1
CASKGQGGTEAFF
TGTGCCAGCAAAGGACAGGGCGGCACTGAAGCTTTCTTT
>NA|TRBV20-1|many|TRBJ1-5
CSARATNNQPQHF
TGCAGTGCTAGAGCTACGAACAATCAGCCCCAGCATTTT
>NA|TRBV7-2|many|TRBJ1-6
CASSLVGIDNSPLHF
TGTGCCAGCAGCTTAGTCGGGATAGATAATTCACCCCTCCACTTT
>NA|TRBV5-1|NA|TRBJ2-7
CASSLAVGGAYEQYF
TGCGCCAGCAGCTTGGCGGTAGGTGGGGCCTACGAGCAGTACTTC
>NA|TRBV3-1|few|TRBJ2-1
CASSQDLEASQFF
TGTGCCAGCAGCCAAGATCTAGAAGCGTCGCAGTTCTTC
>TRBD2|TRBV27|NA|TRBJ2-7
CASSLAGAGGYEQYF
TGTGCCAGCAGTCTAGCGGGAGCCGGCGGGTACGAGCAGTACTTC
>TRBD1|TRBV6-1|NA|TRBJ1-2
CASSPGGTGGVGIRGYTF
TGTGCCAGCAGTCCAGGGGGGACAGGGGGCGTCGGAATCCGTGGCTACACCTTC
>TRBD1|TRBV7-2|few|TRBJ1-5
CASSFGPRGNQPQHF
TGTGCCAGCAGCTTCGGCCCCAGGGGGAATCAGCCCCAGCATTTT
>TRBD1|TRBV7-7|few|TRBJ2-3
CASSRDRSTDTQYF
TGTGCCAGCAGTCGGGACAGGAGCACAGATACGCAGTATTTT
>NA|TRBV7-9|NA|TRBJ1-1
CASSFAVNTEAFF
TGTGCCAGCAGCTTCGCAGTGAACACTGAAGCTTTCTTT